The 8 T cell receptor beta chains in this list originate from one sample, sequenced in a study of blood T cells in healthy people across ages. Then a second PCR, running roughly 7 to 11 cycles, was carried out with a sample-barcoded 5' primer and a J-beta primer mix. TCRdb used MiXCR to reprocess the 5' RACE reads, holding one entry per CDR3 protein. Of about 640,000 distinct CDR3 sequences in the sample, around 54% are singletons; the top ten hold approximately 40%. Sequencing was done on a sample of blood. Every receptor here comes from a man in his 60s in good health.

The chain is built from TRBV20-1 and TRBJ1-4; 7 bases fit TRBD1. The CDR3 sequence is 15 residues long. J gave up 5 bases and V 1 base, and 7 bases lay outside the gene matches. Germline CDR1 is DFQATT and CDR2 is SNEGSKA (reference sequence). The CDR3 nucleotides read TGCAGTGCTAGAGTCAACGCAGGGGGAAATGAAAAACTGTTTTTT. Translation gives CSARVNAGGNEKLFF.

The DNA for the CDR3 is TGTGCCAGCAGTGGAGGGGGCACTAGCACAGATACGCAGTATTTT. This encodes CASSGGGTSTDTQYF. The genes are TRBV5-4 and TRBJ2-3; a possible D gene is TRBD1 (7 bases). Germline lookup yields CDR1 SGHNT and CDR2 YYREEE (reference sequence). The CDR3 loop spans 15 amino acids. V shed 5 bases and J shed 0 bases, with 13 bases lying between them.

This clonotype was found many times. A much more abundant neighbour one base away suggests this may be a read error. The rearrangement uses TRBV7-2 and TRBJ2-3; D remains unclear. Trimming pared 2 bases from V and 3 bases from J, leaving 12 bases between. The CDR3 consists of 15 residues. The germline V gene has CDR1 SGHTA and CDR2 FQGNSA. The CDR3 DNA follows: TGTGCCAGCAGCTTAAGGCGAGCGCCAACAGATACGCAGTATTTT. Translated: CASSLRRAPTDTQYF.

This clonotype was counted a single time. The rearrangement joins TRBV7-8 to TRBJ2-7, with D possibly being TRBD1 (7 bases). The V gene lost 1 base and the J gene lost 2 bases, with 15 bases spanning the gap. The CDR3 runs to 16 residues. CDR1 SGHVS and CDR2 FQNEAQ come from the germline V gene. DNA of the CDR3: TGTGCCAGCAGCTTAGGGAGGGGACAGATAGCCTACGAGCAGTACTTC. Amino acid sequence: CASSLGRGQIAYEQYF.

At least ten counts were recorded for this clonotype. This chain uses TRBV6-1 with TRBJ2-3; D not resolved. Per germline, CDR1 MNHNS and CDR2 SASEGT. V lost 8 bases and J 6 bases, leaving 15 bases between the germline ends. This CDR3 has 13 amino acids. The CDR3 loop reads CASPPPGTDTQYF. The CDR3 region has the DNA TGTGCCAGCCCACCACCTGGAACGGATACGCAGTATTTT.

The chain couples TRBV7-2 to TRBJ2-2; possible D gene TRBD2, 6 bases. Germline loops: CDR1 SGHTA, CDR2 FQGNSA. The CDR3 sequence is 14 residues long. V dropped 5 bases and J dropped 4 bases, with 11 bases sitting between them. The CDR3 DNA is TGTGCCAGCAGCACCCAGGAGGGCACCGGGGAGCTGTTTTTT. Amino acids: CASSTQEGTGELFF.

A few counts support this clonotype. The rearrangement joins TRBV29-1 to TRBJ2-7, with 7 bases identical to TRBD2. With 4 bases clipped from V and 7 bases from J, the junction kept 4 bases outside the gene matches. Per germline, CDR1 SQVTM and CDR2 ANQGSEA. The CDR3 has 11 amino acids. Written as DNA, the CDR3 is TGCAGCGTTGTTGAGGGAGGGGAGCAGTACTTC. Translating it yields CSVVEGGEQYF.

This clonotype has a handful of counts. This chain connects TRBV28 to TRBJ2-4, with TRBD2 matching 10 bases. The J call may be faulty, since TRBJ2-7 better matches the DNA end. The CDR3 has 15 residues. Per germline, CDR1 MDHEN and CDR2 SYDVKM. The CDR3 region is CASSLSASGSYEQYF. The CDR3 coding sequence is TGTGCCAGCAGTTTATCGGCTAGCGGGAGCTACGAGCAGTACTTC.